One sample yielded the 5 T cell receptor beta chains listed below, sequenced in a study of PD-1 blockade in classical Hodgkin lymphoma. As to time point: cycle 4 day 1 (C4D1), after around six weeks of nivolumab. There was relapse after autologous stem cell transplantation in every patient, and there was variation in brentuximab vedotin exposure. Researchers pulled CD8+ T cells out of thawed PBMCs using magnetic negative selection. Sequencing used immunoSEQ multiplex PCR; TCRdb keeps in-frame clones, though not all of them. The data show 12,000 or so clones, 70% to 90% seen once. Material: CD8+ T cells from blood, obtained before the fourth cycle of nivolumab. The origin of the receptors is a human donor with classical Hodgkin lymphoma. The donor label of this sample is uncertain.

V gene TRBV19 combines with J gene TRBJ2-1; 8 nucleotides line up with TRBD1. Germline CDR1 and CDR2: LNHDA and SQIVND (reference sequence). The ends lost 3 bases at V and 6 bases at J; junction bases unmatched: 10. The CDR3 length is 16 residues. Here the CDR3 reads CASSITLDRVGNEQFF. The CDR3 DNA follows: TGTGCCAGTAGTATCACCTTGGACAGGGTCGGCAATGAGCAGTTCTTC.

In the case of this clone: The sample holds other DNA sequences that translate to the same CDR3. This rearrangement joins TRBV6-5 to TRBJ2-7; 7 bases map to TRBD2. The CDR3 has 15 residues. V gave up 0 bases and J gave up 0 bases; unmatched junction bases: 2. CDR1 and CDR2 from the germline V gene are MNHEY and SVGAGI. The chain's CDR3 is CASSYSASGSYEQYF. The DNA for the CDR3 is TGTGCCAGCAGTTACTCGGCTAGCGGCTCCTACGAGCAGTACTTC.

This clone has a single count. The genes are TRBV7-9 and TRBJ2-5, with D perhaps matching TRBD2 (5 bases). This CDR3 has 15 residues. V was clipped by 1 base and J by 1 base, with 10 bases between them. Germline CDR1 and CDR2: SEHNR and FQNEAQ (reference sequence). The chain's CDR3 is CASSLDGIPQETQYF. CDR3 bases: TGTGCCAGCAGCTTAGACGGGATCCCCCAAGAGACCCAGTACTTC.

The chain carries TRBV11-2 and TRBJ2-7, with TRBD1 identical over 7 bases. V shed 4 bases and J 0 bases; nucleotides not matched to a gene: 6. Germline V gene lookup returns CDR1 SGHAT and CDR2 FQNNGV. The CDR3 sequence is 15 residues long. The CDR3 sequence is CASSSPGTASYEQYF. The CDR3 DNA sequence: TGTGCCAGCAGCTCCCCCGGGACAGCCTCCTACGAGCAGTACTTC.

This chain's CDR3 is CASSLWDFLQYF. For the CDR3, the DNA is TGTGCCAGCAGTTTATGGGACTTTTTGCAGTATTTT. The rearrangement joins TRBV28 to TRBJ2-3, with D perhaps TRBD2 (5 bases). The ends were cut back, 0 bases at V and 11 bases at J, with 9 bases in the middle. CDR1 is MDHEN, CDR2 SYDVKM, per germline. The CDR3 is made up of 12 amino acids. The variable domain in full, with the rest retrieved from reference TRBV28 and TRBJ2-3, is DVKVTQSSRYLVKRTGEKVFLECVQDMDHENMFWYRQDPGLGLRLIYFSYDVKMKEKGDIPEGYSVSREKKERFSLILESASTNQTSMYLCASSLWDFLQYFGPGTRLTVL.